One and the same sample provided the 15 T cell receptor beta chains below, sequenced in a study of beta chain features in type 1 diabetes. These receptors have no known antigen. Regarding the study as a whole: TCRB CDR3 length was moderately but significantly reduced in all four CD4+ subsets of Type 1 diabetes patients.

What was sequenced were expressed TCRB transcripts, since all of the isolated RNA had been reverse transcribed. Libraries were prepared by immunoSEQ multiplex PCR; TCRdb keeps only in-frame clonotypes and omits some of them. The repertoire has around 260,000 clones, approximately 25% of them found once; the top ten carry approximately 0.011%. Sequenced sample: naive CD4+ T cells from blood. The receptors derive from a woman aged 25 to 39 with type 1 diabetes.

This clone was detected a few times. The V and J genes are TRBV9 and TRBJ2-5, with 7 bases that match TRBD1. Per the germline V gene, CDR1 is SGDLS and CDR2 is YYNGEE. Losses at the gene ends were 4 bases for V and 2 bases for J; bases not matched to a gene: 8. The CDR3 is 15 residues long. As DNA, the CDR3 is TGTGCCAGCAGCTCCCGACAGGGCCGACAAGAGACCCAGTACTTC. Protein product: CASSSRQGRQETQYF.

The rearrangement joins TRBV18 to TRBJ2-5, with 8 positions matching TRBD1. V shed 4 bases and J 0 bases; nucleotides not matched to a gene: 7. This CDR3 has 16 amino acids. Germline values: CDR1 KGHSH, CDR2 LQKENI. In nucleotides, the CDR3 is TGTGCCAGCTCACTTTGGACAGGGAGAAACCAAGAGACCCAGTACTTC. Amino acid sequence: CASSLWTGRNQETQYF.

The rearrangement joins TRBV2 to TRBJ2-7; 10 positions agree with TRBD2. This CDR3 contains 17 residues. The V segment lost 3 bases and the J segment 3 bases; nucleotides outside the gene matches: 11. Looked up from germline, CDR1 is SNHLY and CDR2 is FYNNEI. The CDR3 loop is CASSDGLAGDLNYEQYF. The CDR3 DNA follows: TGTGCCAGCAGTGATGGGCTAGCGGGAGACCTTAACTACGAGCAGTACTTC.

J is TRBJ1-2 and V is TRBV6-5; 7 positions agree with TRBD1. The CDR3 spans 15 residues. V shed 2 bases, J shed 8 bases, and the junction held 11 bases outside the gene matches. In germline, CDR1 is MNHEY, CDR2 SVGAGI. The CDR3 reads CASSYDGTAEGGYTF. Written as DNA, the CDR3 is TGTGCCAGCAGTTACGACGGGACAGCCGAAGGGGGCTACACCTTC.

The V call is TRBV5-4, the J call TRBJ2-1, with 11 bases fitting TRBD2. CDR3 length equals 17 residues. Germline CDR1 reads SGHNT; CDR2 reads YYREEE (reference sequence). Losses at the gene ends were 0 bases for V and 4 bases for J; bases not matched to a gene: 6. Here the CDR3 reads CASSLAFGTSGYNEQFF. In DNA, the CDR3 is TGTGCCAGCAGCTTGGCCTTCGGGACTAGCGGATACAATGAGCAGTTCTTC. Full variable domain (remainder filled in from reference TRBV5-4 and TRBJ2-1): ETGVTQSPTHLIKTRGQQVTLRCSSQSGHNTVSWYQQALGQGPQFIFQYYREEENGRGNFPPRFSGLQFPNYSSELNVNALELDDSALYLCASSLAFGTSGYNEQFFGPGTRLTVL.

The V gene is TRBV2, the J gene TRBJ2-5; 7 bases line up with TRBD1. CDR1 and CDR2 from the germline V gene are SNHLY and FYNNEI. V dropped 9 bases and J dropped 2; count of bases not matched to a gene: 12. The CDR3 totals 15 residues. This CDR3 is CASELMPRGQETQYF. As DNA, the CDR3 is TGTGCCAGTGAACTAATGCCCAGGGGGCAAGAGACCCAGTACTTC.

This clone has a handful of counts. This chain connects TRBV9 to TRBJ2-7; 7 nucleotides match TRBD1. J lost 4 bases, V lost 9 bases, and 13 bases had no gene match. The CDR3 runs 14 residues. Germline CDR1 is SGDLS and CDR2 is YYNGEE. The CDR3 DNA reads as TGTGCCATGTCTCACCCGGGACAGAGATACGAGCAGTACTTC. Its protein is CAMSHPGQRYEQYF.

The sample holds a few counts of this clone. The V gene is TRBV5-4, the J gene TRBJ2-7; D is uncertain. The CDR3 runs to 12 residues. In germline, CDR1 is SGHNT, CDR2 YYREEE (reference sequence). Trimming took 1 base from V and 4 from J, leaving 6 bases between them. The CDR3 spells CASSLLGYEQYF. The CDR3 DNA reads as TGTGCCAGCAGCTTGCTCGGGTACGAGCAGTACTTC.

The V gene is TRBV29-1, the J gene TRBJ2-7, with 7 bases identical to TRBD1. The V and J ends lost 6 bases and 2 bases, in that order; junction bases with no gene match: 7. This CDR3 region has 13 residues. CDR1 is SQVTM and CDR2 is ANQGSEA in the germline V gene. CDR3 loop: CSVAQGPTYEQYF. The CDR3 bases are TGCAGCGTCGCACAGGGGCCTACCTACGAGCAGTACTTC.

This clone has only a few counts. The chain is built from TRBV30 and TRBJ2-7, with 10 bases matching TRBD1. CDR1 is GTSNPN and CDR2 is SVGIG in the germline V gene (reference sequence). Trimming at V came to 0 bases and at J to 7 bases, leaving 9 bases not matched to a gene. The CDR3 has 15 amino acids. The CDR3 DNA is TGTGCCTGGAGTGTACGAGGGACAGGGGTTCGGGAGCAGTACTTC. It specifies CAWSVRGTGVREQYF. The whole variable domain, filled in from reference TRBV30 and TRBJ2-7, reads SQTIHQWPATLVQPVGSPLSLECTVEGTSNPNLYWYRQAAGRGLQLLFYSVGIGQISSEVPQNLSASRPQDRQFILSSKKLLLSDSGFYLCAWSVRGTGVREQYFGPGTRLTVT.

The table lists this clone with a few counts. The chain recombines TRBV10-3 with TRBJ2-7; possible D gene TRBD2, 5 bases. V lost 4 bases and J 3 bases, leaving 10 bases between the germline ends. This CDR3 region has 13 residues. Germline CDR1 ENHRY, CDR2 SYGVKD. The CDR3 bases are TGTGCCATCAGTGTAGAAGGGAGCTACGAGCAGTACTTC. Encoded protein: CAISVEGSYEQYF.

The chain joins TRBV27 to TRBJ2-5, with a weak D call TRBD1 (5 bases). Trimming took off 4 bases at V and 1 base at J, with 13 bases between the two ends. This CDR3 has 15 residues. Germline CDR1 reads MNHEY; CDR2 reads SMNVEV (reference sequence). CDR3 region: CASSSAGQLQETQYF. The CDR3 nucleotides read TGTGCCAGCAGTTCCGCCGGACAACTCCAAGAGACCCAGTACTTC.

This clone was counted only a few times. The DNA for the CDR3 is TGCGCCAGCAGCCAAGCCCCCGATGAAAAACTGTTTTTT. This codes for CASSQAPDEKLFF. The chain uses TRBV4-1 and TRBJ1-4; the D is unclear. The CDR3 has 13 amino acids. V lost 1 base and J lost 6, with 6 bases in between. The V gene's germline CDR1 is MGHRA and CDR2 YSYEKL.

This clone was counted between two and nine times. The chain uses TRBV9 and TRBJ2-1, with D maybe TRBD2 (6 bases). Germline CDR1 SGDLS, CDR2 YYNGEE. The V end was cut by 3 bases, the J end by 0 bases, with 16 bases between. The CDR3 is 17 residues long. This chain's CDR3 is CASSAHSGPLSYNEQFF. CDR3 bases: TGTGCCAGCAGCGCTCATAGCGGACCCCTCTCCTACAATGAGCAGTTCTTC.

A note on this clone: Different DNA sequences within this sample yield the same CDR3. The chain links TRBV29-1 to TRBJ1-4, with 7 bases that match TRBD1. The CDR3 loop spans 14 amino acids. With 4 bases clipped from V and 6 bases from J, the junction kept 8 bases outside the gene matches. Germline V gene lookup returns CDR1 SQVTM and CDR2 ANQGSEA. This CDR3 is CSVARTGRDEKLFF. The CDR3, as DNA: TGCAGCGTTGCCAGGACAGGCCGGGATGAAAAACTGTTTTTT.